Listed below are T cell receptor beta chains from one sample, sequenced in a study of CD8 T cells in ankylosing spondylitis. TCRdb independently ran MiXCR on the 5' RACE reads; one entry per CDR3 protein. The data hold approximately 220,000 distinct CDR3 sequences, with under 12% observed a single time. Input material: blood, either unsorted or a sorted T cell fraction (not recorded which). These receptors originate from a male donor with ankylosing spondylitis or in good health (not recorded which). Each CDR3 is given with its conserved first and last residue. Fields, in order: V gene, J gene, CDR3 protein.

V: TRBV28
J: TRBJ1-5
CDR3: CASSPTGGPHQPQHF

V: TRBV7-7
J: TRBJ2-1
CDR3: CASSLASRVGEQFF

V: TRBV12-3/TRBV12-4
J: TRBJ1-2
CDR3: CASSFFRDYGYTF

V: TRBV11-2
J: TRBJ2-2
CDR3: CASSVPGLANTGELFF

V: TRBV7-3
J: TRBJ2-1
CDR3: CASSLEGQIEQFF

V: TRBV20-1
J: TRBJ1-5
CDR3: CSARGWEEESNQPQHF

V: TRBV12-3/TRBV12-4
J: TRBJ1-3
CDR3: CASSSLGSAGNTIYF

V: TRBV4-2
J: TRBJ2-1
CDR3: CASSVPSGTNSYNEQFF

V: TRBV5-1
J: TRBJ2-2
CDR3: CASSSDRGQNTGELFF

V: TRBV19
J: TRBJ2-4
CDR3: CASSERTSGVLKNIQYF

V: TRBV9
J: TRBJ2-2
CDR3: CASSVVSRVDTGELFF

V: TRBV10-3
J: TRBJ1-2
CDR3: CAISAGTGADGYTF

V: TRBV10-3
J: TRBJ2-4
CDR3: CAISPGALNIQYF

V: TRBV5-1
J: TRBJ2-1
CDR3: CASSLGPGLHNEQFF

V: TRBV28
J: TRBJ2-7
CDR3: CATRQRYEQYF

V: TRBV12-3/TRBV12-4
J: TRBJ1-1
CDR3: CASSRDRATEAFF

V: TRBV14
J: TRBJ2-1
CDR3: CASSQVRGSAYNEQFF

V: TRBV11-2
J: TRBJ2-5
CDR3: CASSPRGSAQYF

V: TRBV5-1
J: TRBJ1-5
CDR3: CASSLDGPNQPQHF

V: TRBV5-1
J: TRBJ2-7
CDR3: CASSPTLTYEQYF

V: TRBV5-1
J: TRBJ2-5
CDR3: CASSLGPSAQYF

V: TRBV5-1
J: TRBJ2-3
CDR3: CASEAGTTDTQYF

V: TRBV19
J: TRBJ2-7
CDR3: CASSTTGFGSYEQYF

V: TRBV2
J: TRBJ1-4
CDR3: CASSVQGTEKLFF

V: TRBV12-3/TRBV12-4
J: TRBJ2-1
CDR3: CASSPPGRGPYNEQFF

V: TRBV10-3
J: TRBJ2-3
CDR3: CAIALGVGTDTQYF

V: TRBV20-1
J: TRBJ1-5
CDR3: CSALDSRNQPQHF

V: TRBV4-2
J: TRBJ1-5
CDR3: CASSQDGQLSNQPQHF

V: TRBV7-2
J: TRBJ2-1
CDR3: CASSTDRGYHNEQFF

V: TRBV30
J: TRBJ1-5
CDR3: CAWSVSDGQPQHF

V: TRBV15
J: TRBJ1-5
CDR3: CATSGGAYNSNQPQHF

V: TRBV13
J: TRBJ1-2
CDR3: CASAGRDYGYTF

V: TRBV24-1
J: TRBJ1-2
CDR3: CATTDRALGYTF

V: TRBV7-2
J: TRBJ1-5
CDR3: CASSLEVGQHQPQHF

V: TRBV5-6
J: TRBJ1-1
CDR3: CASSLGPTLTGPNTEAFF

V: TRBV7-9
J: TRBJ1-6
CDR3: CASSLTLDSPLHF

V: TRBV20-1
J: TRBJ2-6
CDR3: CSAPGISPPSGANVLTF

V: TRBV20-1
J: TRBJ2-1
CDR3: CSARKPPGKYNEQFF

V: TRBV28
J: TRBJ2-7
CDR3: CASSPFLGAGSYEQYF

V: TRBV2
J: TRBJ2-5
CDR3: CASSRNSQETQYF

V: TRBV12-3/TRBV12-4
J: TRBJ2-2
CDR3: CASINRGPTGELFF

V: TRBV28
J: TRBJ1-2
CDR3: CASTRAGMYGYTF

V: TRBV4-2
J: TRBJ2-1
CDR3: CASSQDNLAGEQFF

V: TRBV3-1
J: TRBJ2-1
CDR3: CASSSDRASGASSYNEQFF

V: TRBV5-1
J: TRBJ2-3
CDR3: CASSGRDSGTDTQYF

V: TRBV5-1
J: TRBJ2-7
CDR3: CASRPGTVSSYEQYF

V: TRBV6-1
J: TRBJ2-7
CDR3: CASQGRRITHEQYF

V: TRBV14
J: TRBJ2-2
CDR3: CASSRTRNTGELFF

V: TRBV27
J: TRBJ1-1
CDR3: CASSTNTQGAYTEAFF

V: TRBV5-1
J: TRBJ2-5
CDR3: CASSARGAFQETQYF